These T cell receptor beta chains were read from a single sample in a study of T cells in Graves' hyperthyroidism and ophthalmopathy. One entry per CDR3 protein, called by TCRdb with MiXCR from the multiplex PCR reads. This sample has over 700,000 distinct CDR3 sequences, with 35% found just once. The sequenced material came from blood. The source of these receptors is a woman in her forties with Graves' hyperthyroidism. Each CDR3 is given with its conserved first and last residue. The D gene is left open where the match is weak. Size is omitted from some rows. Given values are once, few, many or a class for expanded clones.

TGTGCCAGCGGCCCTCAGAATCAGCCCCAGCATTTT | CASGPQNQPQHF | NA | NA | TRBJ1-5 | TRBV27
TGCAGTGCTAGAGATTTGCAGGGGATGGTTGGCAATCAGCCCCAGCATTTT | CSARDLQGMVGNQPQHF | NA | many | TRBJ1-5 | TRBV20-1
TGCGCCAGCAGCCAAGGACTAGGACACTATGATTCACCCCTCCACTTT | CASSQGLGHYDSPLHF | NA | many | TRBJ1-6 | TRBV4-3
TGTGCCAGCAGCCCTCTTGAAATAGGCGCGATGAACACTGAAGCTTTCTTT | CASSPLEIGAMNTEAFF | NA | many | TRBJ1-1 | TRBV7-9
NA | CASRQLAGGSYNEQFFGELFF | NA | NA | TRBJ2-2 | TRBV19
TGTGCCAGCAGTGAATCATGGGGTGGCTACACCTTC | CASSESWGGYTF | NA | NA | TRBJ1-2 | TRBV25-1
TGTGCCAGCAGCCCACGGGGACTAGCGTACGAGCAGTACTTC | CASSPRGLAYEQYF | TRBD2 | many | TRBJ2-7 | TRBV5-6
TGCGCCAGCAGCCAAGTTTACGGGGACCAAGAGACCCAGTACTTC | CASSQVYGDQETQYF | NA | few | TRBJ2-5 | TRBV4-3
TGTGCCACCAGCGGAGGGACAGGGGATACGCGCGGCTACACCTTC | CATSGGTGDTRGYTF | TRBD1 | many | TRBJ1-2 | TRBV15
TGTGCCATCAGTGATAGGACAGAAGGGATAGGCTACACCTTC | CAISDRTEGIGYTF | NA | NA | TRBJ1-2 | TRBV10-3
TGTGCCAGTAGTCCGGGATGGACAGGTCGAGACTATGGCTACACCTTC | CASSPGWTGRDYGYTF | TRBD1 | few | TRBJ1-2 | TRBV19
TGTGCCAGCAGCTTATATCCGGGGGTCGAGCAGTACTTC | CASSLYPGVEQYF | NA | many | TRBJ2-7 | TRBV7-3
TGTGCCAGCAGCCCACCCAGCGGGAGGGCTTTATACGAGCAGTACTTC | CASSPPSGRALYEQYF | TRBD2 | few | TRBJ2-7 | TRBV7-9
TGTGCCAGCAGTCGGGGACAGGGGTTGGATGAGCAGTTCTTC | CASSRGQGLDEQFF | TRBD1 | NA | TRBJ2-1 | TRBV2
TGTGCCAGCAGTTACTCGAGGGGGACAGCGGCCCATAATGAAAAACTGTTTTTT | CASSYSRGTAAHNEKLFF | TRBD1 | NA | TRBJ1-4 | TRBV10-3
TGCAGTGTGTTGGAGGGGGGAGGTCGGCCCCAGCATTTT | CSVLEGGGRPQHF | NA | many | TRBJ1-5 | TRBV20-1
TGTGCCAGTAAAAATCTACCAGGGGAAGCTGGAAACACCATATATTTT | CASKNLPGEAGNTIYF | NA | NA | TRBJ1-3 | TRBV19
TGTGCCATCAGTGCGCTGGGACGGGGCTACGAGCAGTACTTC | CAISALGRGYEQYF | NA | NA | TRBJ2-7 | TRBV10-3
TGTGCCTGCCCGACGGACAGGGGGCCTAATTCACCCCTCCACTTT | CACPTDRGPNSPLHF | TRBD1 | NA | TRBJ1-6 | TRBV7-2
TGTGCCAGCAGTCTCGGACGGGACCGCCGTCGGTCCGAGCAGTACTTC | CASSLGRDRRRSEQYF | NA | NA | TRBJ2-7 | TRBV6-1
TGTGCCATCAAGACGCCCGCGGACACTGAAGCTTTCTTT | CAIKTPADTEAFF | NA | many | TRBJ1-1 | TRBV10-3
TGTGCCACCAGCAGAAACGAGGGGGCTGCTAATGAAAAACTGTTTTTT | CATSRNEGAANEKLFF | TRBD1 | many | TRBJ1-4 | TRBV15
TGTGCCGGGATGCGCTCAGGGACGGTTCAGCCCCAGCATTTT | CAGMRSGTVQPQHF | NA | NA | TRBJ1-5 | TRBV27
TGTGCCAGCAGCTCTCGCCATCTACTAAGCGGGAGGAACACCGGGGAGCTGTTTTTT | CASSSRHLLSGRNTGELFF | TRBD2 | few | TRBJ2-2 | TRBV7-8